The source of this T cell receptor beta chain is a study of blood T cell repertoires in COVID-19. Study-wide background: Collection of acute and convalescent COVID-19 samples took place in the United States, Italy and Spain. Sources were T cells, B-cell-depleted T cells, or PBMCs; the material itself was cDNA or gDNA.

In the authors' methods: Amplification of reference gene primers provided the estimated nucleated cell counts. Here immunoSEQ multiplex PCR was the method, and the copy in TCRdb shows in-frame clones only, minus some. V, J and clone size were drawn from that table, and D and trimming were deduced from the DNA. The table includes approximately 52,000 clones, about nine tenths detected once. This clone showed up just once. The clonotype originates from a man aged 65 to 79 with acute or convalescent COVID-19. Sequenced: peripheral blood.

The DNA for the CDR3 is TGCGCCAGCAGCCTTCGGGACAGAGACTACAATGAGCAGTTCTTC. Residues: CASSLRDRDYNEQFF. The chain combines TRBV5-1 with TRBJ2-1; 7 bases are a match to TRBD1. There are 15 residues in the CDR3. Germline assignment: CDR1 SGHRS and CDR2 YFSETQ. After removal of 4 bases from V and 3 bases from J, the junction contained 7 bases not matched to a gene.